The present TCR beta chain was sequenced within a study of cytomegalovirus exposure and HLA in healthy donors. Whole-study results and caveats: Most TCR sequences were uncommon, yet certain public TCRs appeared in many donors.

The CDR3 spans 15 residues. Germline V gene sequence: CDR1 MGHRA, CDR2 YSYEKL. The V end lost 0 bases, the J end lost 7 bases, and 13 bases lay between the germline ends. As regards this clone: As yet, its antigen is unknown.

Assay used: immunoSEQ multiplex PCR; TCRdb lists only in-frame clones, some missing. In the table there are some 260,000 clones, roughly 87% of which are singletons. The sequencing input was PBMCs. This TCR was sampled from a woman aged 25 to 39 in good health and CMV-seronegative. V and J are TRBV4-1 and TRBJ2-1; D not certain. Here the CDR3 reads CASSQERTTTNEQFF. The CDR3 region has the DNA TGCGCCAGCAGCCAAGAGAGGACCACGACAAATGAGCAGTTCTTC.